These 16 T cell receptor beta chains originate from one sample sequenced in a study of blood T cell repertoires in COVID-19. The table came from immunoSEQ multiplex PCR; TCRdb's copy has only in-frame clones and leaves some out. The table has under 350,000 clones, approximately 85% seen once; the top ten hold approximately 9.9%. Specimen: peripheral blood. The receptors were gathered from a woman in her 70s with acute or convalescent COVID-19.

The J gene is TRBJ2-2, the V gene TRBV3-1 (or the pseudogene TRBV3-2); 12 nucleotides agree with TRBD2. This CDR3 spans 17 amino acids. Germline V CDR1 and CDR2: LGHDT, YNNKEL (reference sequence). V dropped 3 bases and J dropped 4; count of bases not matched to a gene: 6. CDR3 amino acids: CASSQASGGGRTGELFF. CDR3 DNA sequence: TGTGCCAGCAGCCAGGCTAGCGGGGGGGGACGCACCGGGGAGCTGTTTTTT.

The chain recombines TRBV5-8 with TRBJ1-1, with D possibly TRBD1 on 6 matching bases. The germline CDR1 and CDR2 sequences are SGHTS and YDEGEE. Trimming shortened V by 0 bases and J by 6 bases, and 12 bases separated the two germline ends. The CDR3 spans 14 residues. CDR3 in DNA: TGTGCCAGCAGCTTGGTTCTGGGGGCCTCTGAAGCTTTCTTT. It specifies CASSLVLGASEAFF.

This chain links TRBV11-2 with TRBJ1-2; 10 bases fit TRBD1. Germline V lookup: CDR1 SGHAT, CDR2 FQNNGV. V gave up 6 bases and J gave up 2 bases; unmatched junction bases: 3. The CDR3 spans 14 residues. CDR3 bases: TGTGCCAGCAGACCGACAGGGGGCAACTATGGCTACACCTTC. Translating gives CASRPTGGNYGYTF.

J is TRBJ1-2 and V is TRBV7-3; 8 nucleotides align to TRBD1. The CDR3 totals 16 residues. Germline lookup yields CDR1 SGHTA and CDR2 FQGTGA. V was clipped by 0 bases and J by 3 bases; unmatched bases: 6. In DNA form, the CDR3 reads TGTGCCAGCAGCTTAACGGGCAGGGGGCAAGACTATGGCTACACCTTC. This gives the protein CASSLTGRGQDYGYTF.

The chain couples TRBV21-1 to TRBJ2-1; TRBD2, as called in the table, went unchecked against the DNA. TRBV21-1 is a pseudogene. CDR3 length: 15 amino acids. The CDR3 region is CASSTTSECHNEQFF. CDR3 nucleotides: TGTGCCAGCAGCACGACTAGCGAATGTCACAATGAGCAGTTCTTC.

V gene TRBV6-5 combines with J gene TRBJ1-2; D possibly corresponds to TRBD1 (5 bases). This CDR3 spans 11 amino acids. Trimming left V 6 bases short and J 4 bases short, with 6 bases between. The germline gives CDR1 MNHEY, CDR2 SVGAGI. CDR3 region: CASRDTYGYTF. The CDR3 DNA follows: TGTGCCAGCAGGGACACCTATGGCTACACCTTC.

This rearrangement joins TRBV7-3 to TRBJ1-1, with a tentative D call TRBD1 (6 bases). The V end was cut by 1 base, the J end by 0 bases, with 12 bases between. Germline V gene data show CDR1 as SGHTA and CDR2 as FQGTGA. The length of the CDR3 is 16 residues. The CDR3 sequence: CASSLMGGQMNTEAFF. DNA of the CDR3: TGTGCCAGCAGCTTAATGGGGGGGCAGATGAACACTGAAGCTTTCTTT.

V and J are TRBV6-5 and TRBJ1-5; 7 nucleotides align to TRBD1. V was pared by 6 bases and J by 7 bases, with 9 bases of the junction left unmatched. CDR1 is MNHEY and CDR2 is SVGAGI in the germline V gene. This CDR3 spans 14 amino acids. The CDR3, as DNA: TGTGCCAGCAGGAAAGACAGGGCCGGGCAGCCCCAGCATTTT. Its protein product is CASRKDRAGQPQHF.

The rearrangement links TRBV5-4 to TRBJ2-2; 11 positions agree with TRBD2. J was trimmed by 9 bases and V by 4 bases; bases with no gene match: 8. This CDR3 spans 15 amino acids. Germline loops: CDR1 SGHNT, CDR2 YYREEE (reference sequence). The CDR3 coding sequence is TGTGCCAGCAGCATGGGGGGGACTAGCGGTTGGGAGCTGTTTTTT. Protein: CASSMGGTSGWELFF. Filled out from reference TRBV5-4 and TRBJ2-2, the complete variable domain reads ETGVTQSPTHLIKTRGQQVTLRCSSQSGHNTVSWYQQALGQGPQFIFQYYREEENGRGNFPPRFSGLQFPNYSSELNVNALELDDSALYLCASSMGGTSGWELFFGEGSRLTVL.

V and J are TRBV7-6 and TRBJ1-4, with D uncertain. The V end was cut by 5 bases, the J end by 8 bases, with 12 bases between. Germline lookup yields CDR1 SGHVS and CDR2 FNYEAQ. This CDR3 is 13 amino acids long. As DNA, the CDR3 is TGTGCCAGCAGCATATATCTCACAGAAAAACTGTTTTTT. Translating it yields CASSIYLTEKLFF.

The CDR3 sequence: CASSLAEGGGGYTF. The CDR3, as DNA: TGCGCCAGCAGCTTGGCCGAGGGAGGAGGTGGCTACACCTTC. The chain couples TRBV5-1 to TRBJ1-2; D ambiguous. The germline V and J ends were trimmed by 0 bases and 7 bases, with 13 bases remaining between them. The CDR3 is 14 residues long. Germline-derived CDR1 and CDR2 are SGHRS and YFSETQ.

The J gene is TRBJ1-2, the V gene TRBV5-1; 9 bases align to TRBD1. The germline V gene has CDR1 SGHRS and CDR2 YFSETQ. Trimming took 0 bases from V and 8 from J; bases not matched to a gene: 5. The CDR3 is made up of 14 amino acids. The CDR3, as DNA: TGCGCCAGCAGCTTGGGTACAGGGGGCCGAGGCTACACCTTC. Translated, it gives CASSLGTGGRGYTF.

This rearrangement joins TRBV6-5 to TRBJ1-5; D unclear. V was cut by 6 bases and J by 1 base, with 7 bases left in between. CDR1 is MNHEY and CDR2 is SVGAGI in the germline V gene. The length of the CDR3 is 13 residues. For the CDR3, the DNA is TGTGCCAGCAGGGAGCAGAGCAATCAGCCCCAGCATTTT. Translation: CASREQSNQPQHF.

The chain carries TRBV3-1 (or the pseudogene TRBV3-2) and TRBJ1-1; D remains unclear. Germline V gene lookup returns CDR1 LGHDT and CDR2 YNNKEL (reference sequence). The length of the CDR3 is 13 residues. The V gene lost 1 base and the J gene lost 5 bases, with 8 bases spanning the gap. The CDR3 DNA sequence: TGTGCCAGCAGCCAAGTATCGGGGACTGAAGCTTTCTTT. Translating it yields CASSQVSGTEAFF.

This chain joins TRBV5-6 and TRBJ2-6; weak D call: TRBD2 (5 bases). Germline CDR1 reads SGHDT; CDR2 reads YYEEEE. V was shortened by 4 bases and J by 4 bases, with 9 bases between the two germline ends. The CDR3 loop spans 14 amino acids. DNA for the CDR3: TGTGCCAGCAGCACCACTAGGGGGGCCAACGTCCTGACTTTC. The encoded protein is CASSTTRGANVLTF. Looking up the rest from reference TRBV5-6 and TRBJ2-6 gives the full variable domain: DAGVTQSPTHLIKTRGQQVTLRCSPKSGHDTVSWYQQALGQGPQFIFQYYEEEERQRGNFPDRFSGHQFPNYSSELNVNALLLGDSALYLCASSTTRGANVLTFGAGSRLTVL.

This clone has only a few counts. CDR3 amino acids: CATSPNGLDTEAFF. The CDR3 region has the DNA TGTGCCACCAGCCCTAATGGGCTGGACACTGAAGCTTTCTTT. The chain combines TRBV15 with TRBJ1-1; no clear D. The CDR3 sequence is 14 residues long. The germline V and J ends were trimmed by 5 bases and 3 bases, with 13 bases remaining between them. Germline values: CDR1 LNHNV, CDR2 YYDKDF (reference sequence).